Each of the 30 T cell receptor beta chains below was sequenced from the same sample in a study of glioma-infiltrating T cells after dendritic cell vaccination. Clones were read by immunoSEQ multiplex PCR, and TCRdb kept only the in-frame ones, dropping some. The repertoire holds 98,000 or so clones, with approximately 80% as singletons. The time point: after dendritic cell vaccination, including at tumor progression/relapse. The sequences come from blood, collected after dendritic cell vaccination. These receptors all stem from a human donor with glioblastoma.

The chain employs TRBV6-5 and TRBJ2-5; no definite D call. The V end lost 5 bases, the J end lost 5 bases, and 9 bases lay between the germline ends. The CDR3 covers 12 residues. Germline loops: CDR1 MNHEY, CDR2 SVGAGI. CDR3 sequence (DNA): TGTGCCAGCAGTCGAGCACGGGAGACCCAGTACTTC. This sequence encodes CASSRARETQYF.

The V gene is TRBV7-9, the J gene TRBJ2-3; no firm D call. The germline V gene encodes CDR1 SEHNR and CDR2 FQNEAQ (reference sequence). Trimming pared 5 bases from V and 5 bases from J, leaving 11 bases between. CDR3 length: 13 amino acids. The CDR3 DNA sequence: TGTGCCAGCAGCCTCCCTCGAGGAGATACGCAGTATTTT. Residues: CASSLPRGDTQYF.

The genes are TRBV29-1 and TRBJ2-2; 8 nucleotides match TRBD1. CDR3 size: 16 residues. Trimming cost V 6 bases and J 6 bases; bases outside gene matches: 15. CDR1 is SQVTM, CDR2 ANQGSEA, per germline. The CDR3 DNA is TGCAGCGTGGGGACAGGTAGACTTCTAGGGTCCGGGGAGCTGTTTTTT. It translates to CSVGTGRLLGSGELFF.

The rearrangement links TRBV19 to TRBJ2-3; D remains ambiguous. CDR3 length equals 16 residues. The ends were cut back, 3 bases at V and 6 bases at J, with 19 bases in the middle. Germline V gives CDR1 LNHDA, CDR2 SQIVND (reference sequence). As DNA, the CDR3 is TGTGCCAGTAGTATGATTGTAACAGTGTCCTCCGATACGCAGTATTTT. It translates to CASSMIVTVSSDTQYF.

This rearrangement joins TRBV7-9 to TRBJ2-2; D not certain. The CDR3 is made up of 16 amino acids. The germline V gene has CDR1 SEHNR and CDR2 FQNEAQ (reference sequence). Trimming cost V 0 bases and J 1 base, with 9 bases left between them. CDR3 residues: CASSLARQENTGELFF. CDR3 in DNA: TGTGCCAGCAGCTTAGCACGGCAGGAGAACACCGGGGAGCTGTTTTTT.

The chain combines TRBV6-5 with TRBJ2-5; D is possibly TRBD2 (6 bases). Trimming took 5 bases from V and 4 from J, leaving 14 bases between them. The CDR3 totals 14 residues. Looked up from germline, CDR1 is MNHEY and CDR2 is SVGAGI. As DNA, the CDR3 is TGTGCCAGCAGTGAAAGGGCGGAGGGAGAGACCCAGTACTTC. This encodes CASSERAEGETQYF.

This clone was picked up one time. V gene TRBV19 combines with J gene TRBJ2-3; TRBD2 matches at 7 bases. From germline, CDR1 is LNHDA and CDR2 SQIVND (reference sequence). The CDR3 covers 15 residues. With 3 bases clipped from V and 5 bases from J, the junction kept 8 bases outside the gene matches. CDR3 loop: CASSMAGVGGDTQYF. The CDR3 DNA follows: TGTGCCAGTAGTATGGCGGGGGTTGGAGGAGATACGCAGTATTTT.

This sequence joins TRBV5-1 and TRBJ1-2; maybe TRBD1 (6 bases). The ends were cut back, 0 bases at V and 5 bases at J, with 14 bases in the middle. CDR3 length: 15 residues. Germline V CDR1 and CDR2: SGHRS, YFSETQ. CDR3 sequence (DNA): TGCGCCAGCAGCTTGGCTGTCGGACAGTATTATGGCTACACCTTC. Translated: CASSLAVGQYYGYTF.

V is TRBV7-3 and J is TRBJ2-2; no reliable D call. This CDR3 is built from 12 residues. Trimming took 4 bases from V and 8 from J, leaving 8 bases between them. Per the germline V gene, CDR1 is SGHTA and CDR2 is FQGTGA. The DNA of the CDR3 is TGTGCCAGCAGCTCCTTATCGGGGGAGCTGTTTTTT. Amino acids: CASSSLSGELFF.

The rearrangement uses TRBV4-2 and TRBJ2-7; 10 nucleotides match TRBD1. Germline CDR1 is LGHNA and CDR2 is YNFKEQ. The junction had 3 bases not matched to a gene; V was cut back by 2 bases and J by 5 bases. The CDR3 is 14 amino acids. CDR3 protein: CASSQRTGGNEQYF. The CDR3 DNA is TGTGCCAGCAGCCAACGGACAGGGGGTAACGAGCAGTACTTC.

The chain uses TRBV5-1 and TRBJ2-7; D possibly corresponds to TRBD1 (6 bases). V was clipped by 4 bases and J by 4 bases, with 21 bases between them. Looked up from germline, CDR1 is SGHRS and CDR2 is YFSETQ. The CDR3 runs to 16 residues. The CDR3 DNA sequence: TGCGCCAGCAGCCCAAGGACAGTTCTTAACCGTTACGAGCAGTACTTC. This gives the protein CASSPRTVLNRYEQYF.

V gene TRBV6-1 combines with J gene TRBJ1-1; D is perhaps TRBD1 (5 bases). Trimming removed 5 bases from V and 0 bases from J, with 10 bases in between. The germline V gene has CDR1 MNHNS and CDR2 SASEGT. This CDR3 is built from 14 residues. The CDR3 DNA is TGTGCCAGCAGTCCGTCGACAGTGAACACTGAAGCTTTCTTT. It encodes CASSPSTVNTEAFF.

V usage is TRBV18 and J usage is TRBJ2-2, with D possibly being TRBD2 (6 bases). This CDR3 comprises 19 residues. Trimming shortened V by 2 bases and J by 5 bases, and 24 bases separated the two germline ends. Germline CDR1 KGHSH, CDR2 LQKENI. This chain's CDR3 is CASSPVAGTALSGTGELFF. DNA for the CDR3: TGTGCCAGCTCACCAGTAGCCGGGACTGCTCTTTCGGGTACCGGGGAGCTGTTTTTT. Looking up the rest from reference TRBV18 and TRBJ2-2 gives the full variable domain: NAGVMQNPRHLVRRRGQEARLRCSPMKGHSHVYWYRQLPEEGLKFMVYLQKENIIDESGMPKERFSAEFPKEGPSILRIQQVVRGDSAAYFCASSPVAGTALSGTGELFFGEGSRLTVL.

The chain joins TRBV5-6 to TRBJ2-7, with a tentative D call TRBD1 (5 bases). V was trimmed by 3 bases and J by 0 bases, leaving 10 bases between them. The CDR3 length is 14 residues. The germline V gene encodes CDR1 SGHDT and CDR2 YYEEEE. The CDR3 DNA reads TGTGCCAGCAGCTCGACAGCAAACTCCTACGAGCAGTACTTC. It is translated as CASSSTANSYEQYF.

V is TRBV7-2 and J is TRBJ2-7; perhaps TRBD2 as D (5 bases). Deletions cut 5 bases from V and 4 bases from J, with 15 bases between. This CDR3 spans 14 amino acids. Germline lookup yields CDR1 SGHTA and CDR2 FQGNSA. The CDR3 nucleotides read TGTGCCAGCAGCCTTAGCGACCTAGGTTACGAGCAGTACTTC. Residues: CASSLSDLGYEQYF.

The rearrangement joins TRBV19 to TRBJ1-5, with a tentative D call TRBD1 (6 bases). V was pared by 7 bases and J by 3 bases, with 22 bases between. The CDR3 contains 17 residues. The germline gives CDR1 LNHDA, CDR2 SQIVND (reference sequence). The CDR3: CASIDPNSAGDNQPQHF. CDR3 DNA sequence: TGTGCCAGTATCGACCCTAACTCGGCAGGGGACAATCAGCCCCAGCATTTT. The whole variable domain, filled in from reference TRBV19 and TRBJ1-5, reads DGGITQSPKYLFRKEGQNVTLSCEQNLNHDAMYWYRQDPGQGLRLIYYSQIVNDFQKGDIAEGYSVSREKKESFPLTVTSAQKNPTAFYLCASIDPNSAGDNQPQHFGDGTRLSIL.

The J gene is TRBJ2-1, the V gene TRBV19; 13 nucleotides match TRBD2. The CDR3 contains 15 residues. J was trimmed by 10 bases and V by 5 bases; bases with no gene match: 8. The germline gives CDR1 LNHDA, CDR2 SQIVND (reference sequence). The CDR3 loop reads CASSPGTSGVEEQFF. DNA for the CDR3: TGTGCCAGTAGTCCAGGGACTAGCGGGGTGGAGGAGCAGTTCTTC.

The rearrangement links TRBV5-1 to TRBJ2-7, with TRBD1 matching over 10 bases. In germline, CDR1 is SGHRS, CDR2 YFSETQ. After removal of 1 base from V and 4 bases from J, the junction contained 11 bases not matched to a gene. The CDR3 totals 17 residues. The CDR3 region is CASSLTTGTGALYEQYF. The CDR3 DNA reads as TGCGCCAGCAGCTTGACTACCGGGACAGGGGCTTTGTACGAGCAGTACTTC.

The chain couples TRBV4-2 to TRBJ2-1, with 11 bases matching TRBD2. There are 15 residues in the CDR3. Germline V CDR1 and CDR2: LGHNA, YNFKEQ. With 1 base clipped from V and 6 bases from J, the junction kept 2 bases outside the gene matches. CDR3 nucleotide sequence: TGTGCCAGCAGCCAAGTGGGACTAGCGGTCAATGAGCAGTTCTTC. This encodes CASSQVGLAVNEQFF.

The CDR3 DNA reads TGCGCCAGCAGCTCTCCTACTAGCGGGGCGTTCGAGCAGTACTTC. Protein product: CASSSPTSGAFEQYF. V is TRBV5-1 and J is TRBJ2-7, with TRBD2 matching over 10 bases. CDR3 length: 15 amino acids. Germline V CDR1 and CDR2: SGHRS, YFSETQ. V shed 3 bases, J shed 6 bases, and the junction held 9 bases outside the gene matches.

The rearrangement joins TRBV12-5 to TRBJ2-5; 12 bases match TRBD1. CDR1 is LGHNT, CDR2 FRNRAP, per germline. The CDR3 has 15 amino acids. Germline trimming cut 7 bases from V and 5 bases from J; bases unmatched to any gene: 8. CDR3 coding DNA: TGTGCTAGTGCCTCGGGACAGGGGGCGCGGGAGACCCAGTACTTC. It translates to CASASGQGARETQYF.

This clone was seen more than once but under ten times. The J gene is TRBJ1-4, the V gene TRBV5-1; 9 nucleotides line up with TRBD1. The CDR3 is made up of 14 amino acids. The V segment lost 4 bases and the J segment 8 bases; nucleotides outside the gene matches: 6. Germline V gene lookup returns CDR1 SGHRS and CDR2 YFSETQ. The CDR3 loop is CASSGTGRGEKLFF. CDR3 nucleotides: TGCGCCAGCAGCGGGACAGGGCGGGGGGAAAAACTGTTTTTT.

The rearrangement uses TRBV5-1 and TRBJ1-2, with D possibly being TRBD1 (6 bases). Between the trimmed V and J ends, which lost 1 base and 8 bases, there was a span of 21 bases. Looked up from germline, CDR1 is SGHRS and CDR2 is YFSETQ. CDR3 length: 16 residues. The CDR3 reads CASSLKGGGGSIGYTF. The CDR3 DNA follows: TGCGCCAGCAGCTTGAAGGGGGGCGGGGGGAGTATCGGCTACACCTTC.

The chain uses TRBV6-5 and TRBJ2-3; D call uncertain. The germline V gene encodes CDR1 MNHEY and CDR2 SVGAGI. The CDR3 length is 13 residues. Trimming left V 6 bases short and J 2 bases short, with 9 bases between. The CDR3 reads CASSPVNTDTQYF. CDR3 coding DNA: TGTGCCAGCAGCCCAGTAAACACAGATACGCAGTATTTT.

The chain uses TRBV4-1 and TRBJ2-5; 8 bases agree with TRBD2. V dropped 0 bases and J dropped 4; count of bases not matched to a gene: 16. The CDR3 is 19 residues long. CDR1 and CDR2 from the germline V gene are MGHRA and YSYEKL. CDR3 amino acids: CASSQEGGLGTPRGETQYF. The DNA of the CDR3 is TGCGCCAGCAGCCAAGAGGGGGGACTAGGAACCCCCCGGGGAGAGACCCAGTACTTC.

This chain links TRBV28 with TRBJ2-7, with D tentatively TRBD1 (5 bases). V gave up 7 bases and J gave up 4 bases, with 17 bases separating them. Germline V gene data show CDR1 as MDHEN and CDR2 as SYDVKM. The length of the CDR3 is 14 residues. The CDR3 DNA reads TGTGCCAGCACCGAGAAGGGGCGCCAATACGAGCAGTACTTC. Translation: CASTEKGRQYEQYF.

The chain recombines TRBV5-1 with TRBJ2-1; 15 bases align to TRBD2. V was clipped by 2 bases and J by 7 bases; unmatched bases: 7. The germline V gene has CDR1 SGHRS and CDR2 YFSETQ. CDR3 length: 17 amino acids. CDR3 in amino acids: CASSFGLAGGRRNEQFF. The CDR3, as DNA: TGCGCCAGCAGCTTCGGACTAGCGGGGGGGCGTAGGAATGAGCAGTTCTTC.

The chain recombines TRBV5-1 with TRBJ2-1; 9 bases line up with TRBD2. Germline CDR1 is SGHRS and CDR2 is YFSETQ. The CDR3 runs to 14 residues. V was clipped by 7 bases and J by 9 bases; unmatched bases: 11. The CDR3 spells CASEMGGGEREQFF. CDR3 in DNA: TGCGCCAGCGAGATGGGCGGGGGGGAACGTGAGCAGTTCTTC.

The chain employs TRBV29-1 and TRBJ2-5; D may be TRBD1 (6 bases). The CDR3 sequence is 12 residues long. Per germline, CDR1 SQVTM and CDR2 ANQGSEA. With 4 bases removed from V and 3 bases from J, the gap between germline ends came to 9 bases. The CDR3 reads CSVVTGKETQYF. The DNA for the CDR3 is TGCAGCGTTGTAACAGGGAAAGAGACCCAGTACTTC.

The chain recombines TRBV29-1 with TRBJ2-1, with a tentative D call TRBD2 (6 bases). Per the germline V gene, CDR1 is SQVTM and CDR2 is ANQGSEA. V was shortened by 6 bases and J by 3 bases, with 9 bases between the two germline ends. This CDR3 is built from 12 residues. The CDR3 DNA is TGCAGCGTAGGGACTTACTACAATGAGCAGTTCTTC. Translating gives CSVGTYYNEQFF.